This T cell receptor (beta chain) was recovered during a study of cytomegalovirus exposure and HLA in healthy donors. The PCR ran on 60 Vbeta and 13 Jbeta primers. Per the original methods: A later analysis counted about 80 million unique TCR beta chains, 10 million to 12 million shared. Produced via immunoSEQ multiplex PCR; TCRdb's table is partial and in-frame only. V and J calls and clone size are copied from that table; D and trimming were computed from the DNA. The repertoire includes some 110,000 clones, about 74% of them detected once, and 4.8% sits in the top ten. This clone showed up just once. The source is a young man in good health and CMV-seropositive. Sequencing was done on a sample of PBMCs.

The CDR3 here is CAISERTGDGYTF. In nucleotides, the CDR3 is TGTGCCATCAGTGAGAGGACAGGGGATGGCTACACCTTC. The chain uses TRBV10-3 and TRBJ1-2, with 9 bases matching TRBD1. V was clipped by 2 bases and J by 6 bases; unmatched bases: 1. The CDR3 sequence is 13 residues long. Looked up from germline, CDR1 is ENHRY and CDR2 is SYGVKD.